The rows below give T cell receptor beta chains drawn from one sample of a study of T cell clones after liver transplantation. The method was immunoSEQ multiplex PCR; TCRdb's version includes in-frame clones alone and lacks a portion of them. The table records about 74,000 clones, roughly 80% of them present only once. Material: CD4+ T cells from blood, obtained before liver transplant. These receptors were collected from a human donor who received a liver transplant. Each CDR3 is given with its conserved first and last residue. The order of the fields is CDR3 DNA, CDR3 protein, J gene, D gene, V gene, clone size. D genes are given only for firm matches. Only part of the rows carry a size: once, few, many, or a class if the clone is expanded.

TGTGCCAGCAGCTTGGCCAAGCAGGGGGCTGGAAACACCATATATTTT | CASSLAKQGAGNTIYF | TRBJ1-3 | TRBD1 | TRBV5-4 | .
TGTGCCAGCAGTTACTCTTTTCCAGGGCCCCAGCATTTT | CASSYSFPGPQHF | TRBJ1-5 | . | TRBV6-7 | few
TGTGCCAGCAGCCGCCGAGAGACTAGCGGTTACGAGCAGTACTTC | CASSRRETSGYEQYF | TRBJ2-7 | TRBD2 | TRBV11-2 | once
TGTGCCAGCAGCACTCGGACGGGCAACACTGAAGCTTTCTTT | CASSTRTGNTEAFF | TRBJ1-1 | . | TRBV5-6 | .
TGTGCCACCGGTAACAGGGGATCGGAGACCCAGTACTTC | CATGNRGSETQYF | TRBJ2-5 | TRBD1 | TRBV15 | .
TGTGCCAGCAGCTACTTCGCAGGGAGTTTCTACGAGCAGTACTTC | CASSYFAGSFYEQYF | TRBJ2-7 | . | TRBV5-6 | .
TGTGCCAGCAGCCAAGATGTTGGGACTACAGGGACCGGGGAGCTGTTTTTT | CASSQDVGTTGTGELFF | TRBJ2-2 | . | TRBV4-2 | .
TGTGCCAGCAGGAACCGGGGGCTCGGAGAAAAACTGTTTTTT | CASRNRGLGEKLFF | TRBJ1-4 | . | TRBV11-2 | .
TGTGCCAGCAGCCAAGGGAGGGATCAGCCCCAGCATTTT | CASSQGRDQPQHF | TRBJ1-5 | . | TRBV4-2 | .
TGTGCCAGCAGCGTAGCTCCCCAGGCTAGCGGCAACAATGAGCAGTTCTTC | CASSVAPQASGNNEQFF | TRBJ2-1 | TRBD2 | TRBV9 | .
TGCGCCAGCAGGCTCCCCGGAAATGGGGCCAACGTCCTGACTTTC | CASRLPGNGANVLTF | TRBJ2-6 | . | TRBV5-1 | .
TGTGCCAGCACTGCCTTCCCATCACAGGGTAGTGGCTACACCTTC | CASTAFPSQGSGYTF | TRBJ1-2 | . | TRBV28 | once
TGTGCCAGCAGTGAGGGCCTGGCTAGCGGTACTGAGACCCAGTACTTC | CASSEGLASGTETQYF | TRBJ2-5 | TRBD2 | TRBV2 | .
TGTGCCAGCTCCCGGTCGGGGGGATTGGGTCCTTCCTACGAGCAGTACTTC | CASSRSGGLGPSYEQYF | TRBJ2-7 | TRBD2 | TRBV18 | .
TGTGCCAGCAGCTCCCCGAGGGACCCTCTCTATGGCTACACCTTC | CASSSPRDPLYGYTF | TRBJ1-2 | . | TRBV11-2 | .
TGTGCCAGCGCCCCCAATACAGGGTTCGATACGCAGTATTTT | CASAPNTGFDTQYF | TRBJ2-3 | . | TRBV5-4 | .
TGCGCCAGCAGCGGGGGGGAATCGAACACCGGGGAGCTGTTTTTT | CASSGGESNTGELFF | TRBJ2-2 | TRBD2 | TRBV4-1 | .
TGTGCCAGCAGTCTAACTAGCGGGAGGACAAATGAGCAGTTCTTC | CASSLTSGRTNEQFF | TRBJ2-1 | TRBD2 | TRBV2 | .
TGTGCCAGCAGGGGAGACCAAGAGACCCAGTACTTC | CASRGDQETQYF | TRBJ2-5 | . | TRBV2 | many
TGTGCCAGTTCCCCAGCAGGGGCATTTCAGCCCCAGCATTTT | CASSPAGAFQPQHF | TRBJ1-5 | . | TRBV19 | .
TGTGCCAGCAGCTCCCCTAGCGGGGGCACAGATACGCAGTATTTT | CASSSPSGGTDTQYF | TRBJ2-3 | TRBD2 | TRBV5-4 | .
TGTGCCAGCAGCTTATGGGACAGGGCCACTGAAGCTTTCTTT | CASSLWDRATEAFF | TRBJ1-1 | TRBD1 | TRBV11-2 | few
TGTGCCAGCAGTTTATATGGGACAGGGGAAGCTTTCTTT | CASSLYGTGEAFF | TRBJ1-1 | TRBD1 | TRBV28 | .
TGCGCCAGCAGCCAAGATGGGGGGGGGCCCACTGAAGCTTTCTTT | CASSQDGGGPTEAFF | TRBJ1-1 | . | TRBV4-3 | .
TGCGCCAGCAGCTTTACAGGTCACCACGAGCAGTACTTC | CASSFTGHHEQYF | TRBJ2-7 | . | TRBV5-1 | once
TGTGCCAGCACCGATATAGCGGGAGGGAGAGATACGCAGTATTTT | CASTDIAGGRDTQYF | TRBJ2-3 | TRBD2 | TRBV28 | .
TGTGCCAGCAGCTTAGTCCGATTCACAGATACGCAGTATTTT | CASSLVRFTDTQYF | TRBJ2-3 | . | TRBV11-2 | few
TGTGCCAGCAGCCAAGTTGATAACCCTGGGACAGGCGTCCTTGAAGCTTTCTTT | CASSQVDNPGTGVLEAFF | TRBJ1-1 | TRBD1 | TRBV14 | .
TGTGCCATCAGTGAGACTCCTTCGGGCCTAATCGGGGAGACCCAGTACTTC | CAISETPSGLIGETQYF | TRBJ2-5 | . | TRBV10-3 | .
TGTGCCAGCAGTTCCGGGACAGTTAATGAAAAACTGTTTTTT | CASSSGTVNEKLFF | TRBJ1-4 | TRBD1 | TRBV6-5 | once
TGTGCCAGCAGTAAAAGGTCCTACGAGCAGTACTTC | CASSKRSYEQYF | TRBJ2-7 | . | TRBV2 | .
TGTGCCAGCAGCTTGGCCAGGAGAACCTACGAGCAGTACTTC | CASSLARRTYEQYF | TRBJ2-7 | . | TRBV5-5 | .
TGTGCCAGCAGCCGAGTCACTTCGGGAGCAGATACGCAGTATTTT | CASSRVTSGADTQYF | TRBJ2-3 | . | TRBV6-5 | .
TGTGCCAGCAGTGTGGACAGGGGGCACTACGAGCAGTACTTC | CASSVDRGHYEQYF | TRBJ2-7 | TRBD1 | TRBV6-1 | .
TGTGCCAGTTCCCAACGGGGGCTGAACACTGAAGCTTTCTTT | CASSQRGLNTEAFF | TRBJ1-1 | . | TRBV28 | .
TGTGCCAGCAGGTTGCACGGAACGAACACTGAAGCTTTCTTT | CASRLHGTNTEAFF | TRBJ1-1 | . | TRBV28 | .
TGTGCCAGCAGTGTCAGGTGGAACACTGAAGCTTTCTTT | CASSVRWNTEAFF | TRBJ1-1 | . | TRBV6-1 | .
TGTGCCACCATGACAGGGGGTATACGGGTAGAGACCCAGTACTTC | CATMTGGIRVETQYF | TRBJ2-5 | TRBD1 | TRBV28 | .
TGTGCCAGCAGCGAAGGGGGACGGATCACAGATACGCAGTATTTT | CASSEGGRITDTQYF | TRBJ2-3 | . | TRBV28 | .
TGTGCCAGCAGCTTAGCGGGAGAATCCGAGCAGTACTTC | CASSLAGESEQYF | TRBJ2-7 | . | TRBV11-3 | .
TGTGCCAGCAGCAAAGAACCTGGGACAGGGGGAGAGACCCAGTACTTC | CASSKEPGTGGETQYF | TRBJ2-5 | . | TRBV21-1 | .
TGTGCCACCAGCAGATCGCCGGGACTAGCGGGAGCGGGGTCCTACAATGAGCAGTTCTTC | CATSRSPGLAGAGSYNEQFF | TRBJ2-1 | TRBD2 | TRBV15 | .
TGTGCCAGCAGTGAGCGGGTAAGGGCGCAGTATTTT | CASSERVRAQYF | TRBJ2-3 | . | TRBV6-4 | .
TGCGCCAGCAGCTTGGCAACAGGGTCTGGAAACACCATATATTTT | CASSLATGSGNTIYF | TRBJ1-3 | . | TRBV5-1 | .
TGTGCCAGCTCACCGGCACACCCCCAAGAGACCCAGTACTTC | CASSPAHPQETQYF | TRBJ2-5 | . | TRBV18 | once
TGTGCCATCAGTGAGCAGGGTGGTGGAAAACTGTTTTTT | CAISEQGGGKLFF | TRBJ1-4 | . | TRBV10-3 | .
TGTGCCAGCAGCAAAGCGCCGAGGGACACCGGGGAGCTGTTTTTT | CASSKAPRDTGELFF | TRBJ2-2 | . | TRBV21-1 | .
TGTGCCAGCAGCCTAGAGCCGACCTACAATGAGCAGTTCTTC | CASSLEPTYNEQFF | TRBJ2-1 | . | TRBV5-4 | .
TGTGCCAGCAGCTCGACAGGGGAGAGCTATGGCTACACCTTC | CASSSTGESYGYTF | TRBJ1-2 | TRBD1 | TRBV7-8 | medium-sized
TGTGCCAGCAGCCCGACCGGGACTAGCTACGAGCAGTACTTC | CASSPTGTSYEQYF | TRBJ2-7 | TRBD2 | TRBV7-3 | .
TGTGCCAGCAGCTCCGCACTAGGGCAGGAGACCCAGTACTTC | CASSSALGQETQYF | TRBJ2-5 | . | TRBV5-4 | .